This T cell receptor beta chain was sequenced during a study of metastatic and nonmetastatic thyroid tumors (TCRdb year 2020). About the study as a whole: Repertoires were compared across peripheral blood and tumor or nodule tissue samples from malignant and benign thyroid patients.

The germline V gene sets CDR1 to SGHDN and CDR2 to FVKESK. Counted from cysteine to phenylalanine, this CDR3 has 14 amino acids. Of all the DNA, just the CDR3 is kept, 42 bases in frame from base 1. The junction carries 13 bases between V and J, which are trimmed by 5 bases and 3 bases respectively. No patient had received any treatment before thyroid surgery. The study retrospectively analysed patient clinical samples collected from about 2012 to 2019 using T-cell receptor beta sequencing. Note on this clone: What antigen it recognizes has not been identified. The sample holds no much larger clone one base away, and base qualities are not on file.

Libraries were constructed by PCR. TCRdb shows the sequencer as Illumina HiSeq 4000. The TCR beta-chain CDR3 region of each patient was profiled by high-throughput sequencing. Processing in the source paper ran as follows. Drawing on CDR3 differences between clinicopathological groups, the researchers built a classifier meant to tell apart patients with distant-metastatic papillary thyroid cancer. The Shannon index was used to assess repertoire diversity, and the Morisita-Horn index was used to assess tumor-blood repertoire similarity. The public reads were quality trimmed at Q25 with fastp and then assembled into clones with MiXCR by TCRdb, keeping productive beta chains. The V and J calls reflect TCRdb's pipeline rather than the authors' work. The sample records about 13,000 clones, under 25% of which are singletons. The top ten clonotypes cover around 59% of the sample. Overall results and qualifications from the work: TCR beta diversity was reported as significantly higher in malignant tumors than in benign nodules, in both blood and tumor samples.

The source material was blood. The rearranged segments are TRBV14 and TRBJ1-1, with a tentative D gene TRBD1 over 5 matching bases. This sequence was found in a male donor with papillary thyroid cancer or a benign thyroid nodule (not recorded which). Some clones in this sample may be carry-over from other donors' samples. The CDR3 region: CASSYGHFDTEAFF. Read as DNA, the sequence is TGTGCCAGCAGCTACGGACACTTTGACACTGAAGCTTTCTTT.